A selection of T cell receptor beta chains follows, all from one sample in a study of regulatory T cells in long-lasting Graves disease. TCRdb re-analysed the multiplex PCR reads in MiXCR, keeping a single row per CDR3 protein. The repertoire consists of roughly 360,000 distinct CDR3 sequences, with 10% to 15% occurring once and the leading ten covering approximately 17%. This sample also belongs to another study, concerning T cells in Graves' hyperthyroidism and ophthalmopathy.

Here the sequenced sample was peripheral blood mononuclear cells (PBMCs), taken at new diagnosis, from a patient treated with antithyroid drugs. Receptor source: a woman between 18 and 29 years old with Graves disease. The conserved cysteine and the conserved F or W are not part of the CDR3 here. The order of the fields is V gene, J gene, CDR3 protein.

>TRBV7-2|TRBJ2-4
ASSLGGGLNIQY
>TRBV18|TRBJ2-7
ASSPGSDREY
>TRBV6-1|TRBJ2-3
ASASGRGTDTQY
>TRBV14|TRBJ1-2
ASSQVLGRARNGYT
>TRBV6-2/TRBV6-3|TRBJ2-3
ASSKNPGTPPFTDTQY
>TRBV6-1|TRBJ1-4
ASISRGRMEEKLF
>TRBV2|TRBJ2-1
ASRLTSSSYNEQF
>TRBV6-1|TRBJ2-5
ASQGIGETQY
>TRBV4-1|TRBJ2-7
ASSLFSGRLSYEQY
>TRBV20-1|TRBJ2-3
SARDPKGADTQY
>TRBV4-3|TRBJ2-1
ASSRLTSGTTNEQF
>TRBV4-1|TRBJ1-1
ASSQERRGRGTTSNTEAF
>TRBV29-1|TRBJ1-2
SVEEVSVGGYT
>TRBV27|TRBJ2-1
ASSFTSGEGGDEQF
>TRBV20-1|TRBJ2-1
SATGTDSYNEQF
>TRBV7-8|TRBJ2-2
ASSATGTGGHTGELF
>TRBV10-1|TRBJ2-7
ASSESRRAFSYEQY
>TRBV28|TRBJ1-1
ASSFYLANTEAF
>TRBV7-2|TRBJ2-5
ASSPYGGTTQETQY
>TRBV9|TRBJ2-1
ASSGGHYNEQF
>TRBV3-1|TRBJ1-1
ASSQVPGEIIAEAF
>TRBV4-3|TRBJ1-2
ASSQDRAGVLYGYT
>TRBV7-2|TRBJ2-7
ASSPAGYEQY
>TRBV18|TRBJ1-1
ASSLGQGLLSNTEAF
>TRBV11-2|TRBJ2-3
ASFGLAGAHDHSSTDTQY
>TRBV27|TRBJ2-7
ASSFDRENYEQY
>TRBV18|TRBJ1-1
ACSPPGQEAF
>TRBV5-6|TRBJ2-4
ASSFVAGLVENIQY
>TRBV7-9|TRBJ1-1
ASSLAGQDLNTEAF